This T cell receptor (beta chain) was obtained from a study of T-cell reconstitution after alpha-beta-depleted transplantation in children. Preparation of the TCRbeta library involved a method that used unique molecular identifiers. TCRdb re-analysed the PCR reads in MiXCR, keeping a single row per CDR3 protein. The data hold a few hundred thousand distinct CDR3 sequences, with about 14% observed a single time. The CDR3 contains 15 residues. Germline assignment: CDR1 SNHLY and CDR2 FYNNEI. Trimming took off 2 bases at V and 7 bases at J, with 15 bases between the two ends. The chain joins TRBV2 to TRBJ1-5; maybe TRBD1 (5 bases). The sequences come from PBMCs, collected from the stem cell graft. The clonotype originates from a human donor who donated a stem cell graft to a child with Fanconi anemia. CDR3 bases: TGTGCCAGCAGTGAACGGGCAGGGAATGGACAGCCCCAGCATTTT. Protein product: CASSERAGNGQPQHF.